The clone carrying this T cell receptor beta chain was seen at least ten times. As yet, its antigen is unknown. TCRdb re-analysed the reads in MiXCR, keeping a single row per CDR3 protein. The sample lists 450,000 to 600,000 distinct CDR3 sequences, approximately 10% occurring once. This CDR3 region has 15 residues. Germline V CDR1 and CDR2: SEHNR, FQNEAQ (reference sequence). Trimming stripped 5 bases from V and 2 bases from J, with 13 bases between. This entry is derived from a study of T cell repertoires in cytomegalovirus infection. Study in general: Both a matching HLA type and CMV infection were indicated by public TCR beta signatures.

Study-wide points: Cumulated frequencies of public TCR beta families served to identify carriers of CMV plus the relevant HLA. CMV-specific TCR beta clonotypes restricted by HLA-C dominated the ex vivo response.

V gene TRBV7-9 combines with J gene TRBJ1-3; D is unclear. The clonotype comes from a human donor in good health (CMV status not recorded). Some clones in this sample may be carry-over from other donors' samples. Sample: PBMCs. Written as DNA, the CDR3 is TGTGCCAGCAGCCCTGACGACTACACTGGAAACACCATATATTTT. This translates into CASSPDDYTGNTIYF.